Listed below are T cell receptor beta chains from one sample, sequenced in a study of cytomegalovirus exposure and HLA in healthy donors. Sequencing used immunoSEQ multiplex PCR; TCRdb keeps in-frame clones, though not all of them. The profile shows approximately 150,000 clones, roughly 83% of them singletons. The specimen sequenced was PBMCs. These TCRs come from a man aged 25-45 years in good health and CMV-seropositive. Each CDR3 is given with its conserved first and last residue. Each record gives: clone size, V gene, J gene, D gene, CDR3 protein, CDR3 DNA. The D gene is left open where the match is weak. Some rows mark clone size as missing; the rest say once, few, many or name a class of expanded clone.

.	TRBV5-1	TRBJ2-1	TRBD2	CASSSTSSGSYNEQFF	TGCGCCAGCAGCTCAACTTCTAGCGGGAGTTACAATGAGCAGTTCTTC
.	TRBV28	TRBJ2-7	.	CASSLVDSSSYEQYF	TGTGCCAGCAGTTTAGTGGACAGTAGCTCCTACGAGCAGTACTTC
.	TRBV5-6	TRBJ1-2	TRBD1	CASSLAGGSNYGYTF	TGTGCCAGCAGCTTGGCAGGGGGCTCTAACTATGGCTACACCTTC
.	TRBV5-1	TRBJ2-1	.	CASSPTGYNEQFF	TGCGCCAGCAGCCCCACAGGGTACAATGAGCAGTTCTTC
.	TRBV28	TRBJ2-5	TRBD1	CASSSGSPGGETQYF	TGTGCCAGCAGCTCCGGGTCACCAGGGGGAGAGACCCAGTACTTC
.	TRBV19	TRBJ2-2	.	CASSIERGTGYTGELFF	TGTGCCAGTAGTATAGAAAGGGGAACAGGGTACACCGGGGAGCTGTTTTTT
once	TRBV28	TRBJ2-5	.	CASRIGAGAVQETQYF	TGTGCCAGCAGAATTGGGGCGGGGGCCGTCCAAGAGACCCAGTACTTC
.	TRBV5-6	TRBJ2-7	.	CASSLGAGWEQYF	TGTGCCAGCAGCTTGGGGGCAGGTTGGGAGCAGTACTTC
.	TRBV7-8	TRBJ2-3	TRBD1	CASSLQGARTDTQYF	TGTGCCAGCAGCCTGCAGGGGGCGCGTACAGATACGCAGTATTTT
.	TRBV18	TRBJ1-6	.	CASSPDTYNSPLHF	TGTGCCAGCTCACCGGACACTTATAATTCACCCCTCCACTTT
.	TRBV6-5	TRBJ2-2	.	CASTPGGIQAGELFF	TGTGCCAGCACCCCGGGCGGGATTCAGGCCGGGGAGCTGTTTTTT
once	TRBV5-1	TRBJ1-1	TRBD1	CASRHGTGGNTEAFF	TGCGCCAGCAGACATGGGACAGGGGGGAACACTGAAGCTTTCTTT
.	TRBV9	TRBJ2-5	.	CASSPVEGSQETQYF	TGTGCCAGCAGCCCGGTGGAGGGGAGCCAGGAGACCCAGTACTTC
.	TRBV7-2	TRBJ2-3	.	CASSWTSGGPRDTQYF	TGTGCCAGCAGTTGGACCTCCGGAGGACCACGAGATACGCAGTATTTT
once	TRBV5-6	TRBJ2-2	.	CASSLAIGELFF	TGTGCCAGCAGCTTGGCCATCGGGGAGCTGTTTTTT
.	TRBV5-1	TRBJ2-7	TRBD2	CASSLRGAGGTHYEQYF	TGCGCCAGCAGCCTCCGGGGAGCGGGAGGAACTCACTACGAGCAGTACTTC
few	TRBV9	TRBJ2-1	.	CASSERGQTYNEQFF	TGTGCCAGCAGCGAAAGAGGGCAGACTTACAATGAGCAGTTCTTC
.	TRBV5-6	TRBJ1-2	TRBD1	CASSFRTGDGYTF	TGTGCCAGCAGCTTCAGGACAGGGGATGGCTACACCTTC
once	TRBV5-5	TRBJ1-1	.	CASSLWTPEGTEAFF	TGTGCCAGCAGCTTGTGGACCCCTGAGGGAACTGAAGCTTTCTTT
.	TRBV28	TRBJ2-4	.	CASSPPSRFIQYF	TGTGCCAGCAGTCCCCCCTCCCGGTTTATTCAGTACTTC
once	TRBV7-2	TRBJ2-1	TRBD1	CASSLAGTGPYNEQFF	TGTGCCAGCAGCTTAGCGGGGACAGGCCCTTACAATGAGCAGTTCTTC
.	TRBV7-2	TRBJ2-5	.	CASSLRLSQETQYF	TGTGCCAGCAGCTTACGTTTATCGCAAGAGACCCAGTACTTC
once	TRBV6-4	TRBJ2-3	TRBD1	CASSTGTGEGTQYF	TGTGCCAGCAGCACCGGGACAGGGGAAGGTACGCAGTATTTT
many	TRBV10-2	TRBJ1-2	.	CASWGGEGYTF	TGCGCCAGCTGGGGGGGTGAGGGCTACACCTTC